This TCR beta chain was profiled in a study of CD8+ T cells in alopecia areata. At the level of the study: Patients in the treated group were given tofacitinib by mouth, 5 to 10 mg twice a day.

The V end was cut by 7 bases, the J end by 5 bases, with 11 bases between. The CDR3 totals 11 residues. Germline V gene data show CDR1 as SQVTM and CDR2 as ANQGSEA. Following RNA extraction, reverse transcription yielded cDNA that acted as the sequencing template. Sequencing was performed with immunoSEQ multiplex PCR; in TCRdb, only in-frame clones are kept and a portion is missing. The sample lists 120,000 or so clones; less than 45% were seen once. The chain combines TRBV29-1 with TRBJ1-1; D gene ambiguous. Sequences were obtained from CD4+ T cells sorted from blood. This receptor was taken from a human donor with alopecia areata. CDR3 nucleotide sequence: TGCAGCGCTACACATTCAACTGAAGCTTTCTTT. It codes for CSATHSTEAFF.